These 19 T cell receptor beta chains were all obtained from the same sample, sequenced in a study of molecular identifiers for immune sequencing clone quantification. TCRdb recomputed calls from the PCR reads with MiXCR, one row per CDR3 protein. In the table there are 90,000 or so distinct CDR3 sequences, approximately 25% of which are singletons. The specimen was naive CD8+ T cells from blood, with Jurkat cell RNA spiked in. The subset: FACS-sorted CD8+CD4-CCR7+CD45RA+ naive T cells. Receptors originate from a human donor in good health. Some libraries in this study had Jurkat cell RNA spiked in.

On this clonotype itself: Just one base apart from a much larger clone, this may be a read error. The genes are TRBV12-5 and TRBJ1-5; possibly TRBD1 for D (6 bases). Germline V lookup: CDR1 LGHNT, CDR2 FRNRAP. CDR3 length equals 15 residues. The CDR3 nucleotides read TGTGCTAGTGGTTCTGGACAGTCTTTCAATCACCCCCAGCATTTT. Protein sequence: CASGSGQSFNHPQHF. The complete variable domain, with remaining parts taken from reference TRBV12-5 and TRBJ1-5, reads DARVTQTPRHKVTEMGQEVTMRCQPILGHNTVFWYRQTMMQGLELLAYFRNRAPLDDSGMPKDRFSAEMPDATLATLKIQPSEPRDSAVYFCASGSGQSFNHPQHFGDGTRLSIL.

This clonotype was detected only a few times. The chain employs TRBV24-1 and TRBJ2-3, with D uncertain. Germline CDR1 and CDR2: KGHDR and SFDVKD. The CDR3 runs 11 residues. Trimming took off 1 base at V and 13 bases at J, with 8 bases between the two ends. CDR3 nucleotide sequence: TGTGCCACCAGTGATTTCGGCCGGAAGTATTTT. Amino acids: CATSDFGRKYF.

The chain uses TRBV7-9 and TRBJ2-5; the match to TRBD2 covers 10 bases. The CDR3 consists of 16 residues. Germline V lookup: CDR1 SEHNR, CDR2 FQNEAQ (reference sequence). V shed 1 base and J 2 bases; nucleotides not matched to a gene: 4. This chain's CDR3 is CASSLVLAGSQETQYF. CDR3 sequence (DNA): TGTGCCAGCAGCTTAGTACTAGCGGGGAGTCAAGAGACCCAGTACTTC.

This chain uses TRBV13 with TRBJ2-1; D is uncertain. Trimming removed 1 base at V and 7 bases at J, with 8 bases between. The V gene's germline CDR1 is PRHDT and CDR2 FYEKMQ (reference sequence). The CDR3 runs to 13 residues. The CDR3 bases are TGTGCCAGCAGCTTAGAAGCTGAGAATGAGCAGTTCTTC. This translates into CASSLEAENEQFF.

There are many counts of this clonotype. The genes are TRBV7-9 and TRBJ2-7; the D gene could be TRBD1 or TRBD2 (5 bases each). The CDR3 sequence is 11 residues long. V gave up 8 bases and J gave up 6 bases, with 11 bases separating them. CDR1 is SEHNR and CDR2 is FQNEAQ in the germline V gene (reference sequence). CDR3: CASEGAGEQYF. As DNA, the CDR3 is TGTGCCAGCGAAGGGGCGGGCGAGCAGTACTTC.

Points on this clonotype: A read error is possible here, since a much larger clone lies one base away. Lacking the conserved final phenylalanine or tryptophan, this CDR3 likely reflects a read error. The CDR3 coding sequence is TGCGCCAGCAGCCGACCACTAGCGGGCCCCACAGATACGCAGTATTCT. Amino acid sequence: CASSRPLAGPTDTQYS. V and J are TRBV4-1 and TRBJ2-3, with 9 bases aligning to TRBD2. The CDR3 totals 16 residues. With 4 bases clipped from V and 2 bases from J, the junction kept 7 bases outside the gene matches. Germline loops: CDR1 MGHRA, CDR2 YSYEKL.

The sample holds many counts of this clonotype. This chain uses TRBV7-2 with TRBJ2-1, with D maybe TRBD2 (6 bases). Germline CDR1 SGHTA, CDR2 FQGNSA. The length of the CDR3 is 14 residues. The V gene lost 1 base and the J gene lost 5 bases, with 9 bases spanning the gap. CDR3 coding DNA: TGTGCCAGCAGCTTAGTCCCTAGCGACAATGAGCAGTTCTTC. This translates into CASSLVPSDNEQFF.

DNA of the CDR3: TGTGCCAGCAGTTTATACCAGGGCCCTTACAATGAGCAGTTCTTC. Its translation is CASSLYQGPYNEQFF. The rearrangement uses TRBV28 and TRBJ2-1, with D maybe TRBD1 (5 bases). Trimming shortened V by 1 base and J by 4 bases, and 11 bases separated the two germline ends. The length of the CDR3 is 15 residues. Germline CDR1 MDHEN, CDR2 SYDVKM.

As regards this clonotype: Just one base apart from a much larger clone, this may be a read error. The chain employs TRBV28 and TRBJ2-7; TRBD2 matches 7 bases. CDR3 length equals 15 residues. Per germline, CDR1 MDHEN and CDR2 SYDVKM. DNA of the CDR3: TGTGTCAGCAGTTTTTTCGGGGGAGGGCCTTACGAGCAGTACTTC. Its translation is CVSSFFGGGPYEQYF.

Concerning this clonotype itself: Since a much larger clone is just one base distant, this may be a read error. It is likely a read error, because the conserved phenylalanine at the end of the CDR3 is missing. This sequence joins TRBV7-7 and TRBJ2-3; TRBD1 or TRBD2 may be the D gene (5 bases each). CDR1 SSHAT and CDR2 FNYEAQ come from the germline V gene (reference sequence). V was trimmed by 8 bases and J by 2 bases, leaving 17 bases between them. The CDR3 contains 15 residues. CDR3 in amino acids: CASSTGLGFTDTQYL. CDR3 bases: TGTGCCAGCTCAACGGGGCTGGGCTTCACAGATACGCAGTATTTA.

With respect to this clonotype: An end of the junction does not agree with germline; a read error may underlie this. The J gene is TRBJ2-3, the V gene TRBV6-5; weak D call: TRBD2 (6 bases). The CDR3 length is 15 residues. CDR1 is MNHEY and CDR2 is SVGAGI in the germline V gene. As DNA, the CDR3 is TGTGCCGGCAGTTACGTAGCGGAGGGGTCAGATACGCAGTATTTT. It specifies CAGSYVAEGSDTQYF.

This chain links TRBV4-3 with TRBJ2-5; D is possibly TRBD2 (6 bases). CDR1 is LGHNA, CDR2 YSLEER, per germline. Deletions cut 0 bases from V and 9 bases from J, with 23 bases between. The CDR3 is made up of 17 amino acids. CDR3 sequence (DNA): TGCGCCAGCAGCCAAGATCCTGGACTAAATTCACCAGCGCCCCAGTACTTC. Translated: CASSQDPGLNSPAPQYF.

This clonotype was seen at least ten times. The V and J genes are TRBV4-3 and TRBJ2-7; D is uncertain. V was trimmed by 2 bases and J by 6 bases, leaving 8 bases between them. This CDR3 has 12 amino acids. Germline CDR1 reads LGHNA; CDR2 reads YSLEER. For the CDR3, the DNA is TGCGCCAGCAGCCAAAGTTTGGGCGAGCAGTACTTC. Amino acid sequence: CASSQSLGEQYF.

This clonotype has a count of ten or more. V and J are TRBV11-2 and TRBJ2-3; D is perhaps TRBD1 (5 bases). There are 15 residues in the CDR3. Germline values: CDR1 SGHAT, CDR2 FQNNGV. V was pared by 5 bases and J by 0 bases, with 12 bases between. The CDR3 DNA follows: TGTGCCAGCAGCACTCAGACAGTTAGCACAGATACGCAGTATTTT. Its protein product is CASSTQTVSTDTQYF.

The V gene is TRBV6-2 or TRBV6-3, the J gene TRBJ2-2; TRBD1 matches 9 bases. There are 15 residues in the CDR3. Trimming removed 6 bases from V and 6 bases from J; junction bases left unmatched: 8. CDR1 and CDR2 from the germline V gene are MNHEY and SVGEGT. CDR3 sequence (DNA): TGTGCCAGCAGGGGACAGGGAGGTTACCCCGGGGAGCTGTTTTTT. This gives the protein CASRGQGGYPGELFF.

The chain is built from TRBV6-6 and TRBJ2-7; tentative D call: TRBD1 (6 bases). Per the germline V gene, CDR1 is MNHNY and CDR2 is SVGAGI (reference sequence). V was shortened by 4 bases and J by 3 bases, with 13 bases between the two germline ends. The CDR3 has 14 amino acids. DNA for the CDR3: TGTGCCAGCAGTTTGAGACAGGCAGACTACGAGCAGTACTTC. It yields the protein CASSLRQADYEQYF.

The V call is TRBV30, the J call TRBJ1-1, with D maybe TRBD1 (5 bases). The ends were cut back, 2 bases at V and 1 base at J, with 17 bases in the middle. The CDR3 totals 16 residues. The germline V gene has CDR1 GTSNPN and CDR2 SVGIG (reference sequence). CDR3 protein: CAWSYFRADKNTEAFF. DNA for the CDR3: TGTGCCTGGAGTTATTTCAGGGCTGATAAGAACACTGAAGCTTTCTTT.

This clonotype was recorded a few times. The chain employs TRBV27 and TRBJ2-7; 10 positions agree with TRBD2. The ends lost 5 bases at V and 2 bases at J; junction bases unmatched: 12. Germline CDR1 is MNHEY and CDR2 is SMNVEV (reference sequence). The CDR3 spans 17 residues. CDR3 nucleotides: TGTGCCAGCAGTCCCCTAGCGTCTAGCGGGGGCCCCTACGAGCAGTACTTC. Its protein product is CASSPLASSGGPYEQYF.

With regard to this clonotype: This may be a read error, as it is one base from a much larger clone. The chain couples TRBV9 to TRBJ2-3; D is possibly TRBD1 (5 bases). This CDR3 spans 15 amino acids. CDR1 and CDR2 from the germline V gene are SGDLS and YYNGEE. The DNA for the CDR3 is TGTGCCAGCAGCGTCTTCAGGGATCTTCCAGATACGCAGTGTTTT. This translates into CASSVFRDLPDTQCF.